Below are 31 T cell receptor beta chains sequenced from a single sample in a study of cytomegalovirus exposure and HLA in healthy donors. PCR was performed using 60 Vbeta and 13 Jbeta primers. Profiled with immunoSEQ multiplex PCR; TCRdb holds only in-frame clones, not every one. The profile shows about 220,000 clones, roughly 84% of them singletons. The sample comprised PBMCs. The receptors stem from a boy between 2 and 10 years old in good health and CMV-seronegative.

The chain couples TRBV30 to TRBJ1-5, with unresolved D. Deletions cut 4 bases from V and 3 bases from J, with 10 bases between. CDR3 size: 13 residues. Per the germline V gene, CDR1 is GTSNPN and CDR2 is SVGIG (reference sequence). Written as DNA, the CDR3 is TGTGCCTGGACCTCCGGGGACAATCAGCCCCAGCATTTT. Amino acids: CAWTSGDNQPQHF.

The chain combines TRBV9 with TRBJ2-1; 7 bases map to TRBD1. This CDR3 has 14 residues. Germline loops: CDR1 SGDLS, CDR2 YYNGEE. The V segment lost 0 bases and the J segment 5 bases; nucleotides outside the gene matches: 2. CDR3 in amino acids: CASSVGTGHNEQFF. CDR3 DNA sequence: TGTGCCAGCAGCGTAGGGACAGGCCACAATGAGCAGTTCTTC.

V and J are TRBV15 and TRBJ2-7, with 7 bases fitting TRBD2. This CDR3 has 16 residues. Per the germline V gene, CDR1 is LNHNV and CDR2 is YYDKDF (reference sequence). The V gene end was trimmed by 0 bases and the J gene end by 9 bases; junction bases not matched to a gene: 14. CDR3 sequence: CATSRDTRLAAAGQYF. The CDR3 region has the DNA TGTGCCACCAGCAGAGATACAAGGCTAGCGGCAGCTGGGCAGTACTTC.

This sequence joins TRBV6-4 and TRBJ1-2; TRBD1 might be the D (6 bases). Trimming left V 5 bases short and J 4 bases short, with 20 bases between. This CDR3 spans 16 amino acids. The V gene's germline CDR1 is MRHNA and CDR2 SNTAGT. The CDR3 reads CASSLPSTGTIYGYTF. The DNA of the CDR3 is TGTGCCAGCAGTCTCCCATCAACCGGGACAATCTATGGCTACACCTTC.

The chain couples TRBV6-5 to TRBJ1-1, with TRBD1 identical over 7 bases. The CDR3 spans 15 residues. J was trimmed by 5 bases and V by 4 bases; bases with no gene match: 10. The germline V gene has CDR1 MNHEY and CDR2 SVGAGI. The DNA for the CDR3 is TGTGCCAGCAGTTCCCTGAGACAGGGATGGACTGAAGCTTTCTTT. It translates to CASSSLRQGWTEAFF.

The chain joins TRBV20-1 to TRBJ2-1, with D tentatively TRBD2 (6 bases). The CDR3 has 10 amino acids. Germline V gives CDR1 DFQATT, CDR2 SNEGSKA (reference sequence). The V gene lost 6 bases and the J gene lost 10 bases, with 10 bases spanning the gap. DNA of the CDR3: TGCAGTGCCCTACGGGGGGAGCAGTTCTTC. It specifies CSALRGEQFF.

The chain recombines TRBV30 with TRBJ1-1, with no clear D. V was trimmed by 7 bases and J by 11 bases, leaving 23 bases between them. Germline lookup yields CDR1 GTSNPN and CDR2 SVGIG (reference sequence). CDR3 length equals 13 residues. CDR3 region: CASAPGSFSGAFF. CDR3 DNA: TGTGCCTCGGCCCCGGGCTCCTTTTCGGGGGCTTTCTTT. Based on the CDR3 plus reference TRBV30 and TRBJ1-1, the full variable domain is SQTIHQWPATLVQPVGSPLSLECTVEGTSNPNLYWYRQAAGRGLQLLFYSVGIGQISSEVPQNLSASRPQDRQFILSSKKLLLSDSGFYLCASAPGSFSGAFFGQGTRLTVV.

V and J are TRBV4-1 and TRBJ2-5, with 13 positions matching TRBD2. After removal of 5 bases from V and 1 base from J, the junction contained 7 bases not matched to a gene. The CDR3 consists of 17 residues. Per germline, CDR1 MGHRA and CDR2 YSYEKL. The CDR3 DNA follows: TGCGCCAGCAGCTCCTCAAGACTAGCGGGGGGCCAAGAGACCCAGTACTTC. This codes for CASSSSRLAGGQETQYF.

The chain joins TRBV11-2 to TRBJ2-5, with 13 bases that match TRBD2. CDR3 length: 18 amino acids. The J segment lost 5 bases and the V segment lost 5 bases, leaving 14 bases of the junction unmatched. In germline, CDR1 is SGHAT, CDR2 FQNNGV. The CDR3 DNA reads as TGTGCCAGCAGCCCTGGACTAGCGGGGGCCACGTTGGAGGAGACCCAGTACTTC. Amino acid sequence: CASSPGLAGATLEETQYF.

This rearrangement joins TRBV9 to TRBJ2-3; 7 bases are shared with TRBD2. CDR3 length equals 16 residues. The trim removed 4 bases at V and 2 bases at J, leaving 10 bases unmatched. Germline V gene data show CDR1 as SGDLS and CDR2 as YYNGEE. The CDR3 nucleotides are TGTGCCAGCAGCCCCCTCTGGGGGGGTCTCACAGATACGCAGTATTTT. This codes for CASSPLWGGLTDTQYF.

This chain's CDR3 is CASSFGTAYNEQFF. CDR3 sequence (DNA): TGTGCCAGCAGCTTCGGGACTGCTTACAATGAGCAGTTCTTC. The chain joins TRBV7-2 to TRBJ2-1, with D tentatively TRBD2 (6 bases). The germline CDR1 and CDR2 sequences are SGHTA and FQGNSA. V gave up 3 bases and J gave up 4 bases, with 10 bases separating them. The CDR3 has 14 amino acids.

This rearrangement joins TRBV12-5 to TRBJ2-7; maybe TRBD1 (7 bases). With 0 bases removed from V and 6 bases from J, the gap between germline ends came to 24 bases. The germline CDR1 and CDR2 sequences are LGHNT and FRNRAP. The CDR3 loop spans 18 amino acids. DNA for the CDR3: TGTGCTAGTGGTTTGGTCTCGGGCGGGAAGGGGGCTTTCTGCGAGCAGTACTTC. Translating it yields CASGLVSGGKGAFCEQYF.

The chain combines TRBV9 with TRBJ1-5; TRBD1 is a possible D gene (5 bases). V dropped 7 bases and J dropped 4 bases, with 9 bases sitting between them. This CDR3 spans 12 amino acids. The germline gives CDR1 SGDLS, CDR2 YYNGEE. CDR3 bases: TGTGCCAGCGGGCCAGGGAATCAGCCCCAGCATTTT. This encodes CASGPGNQPQHF.

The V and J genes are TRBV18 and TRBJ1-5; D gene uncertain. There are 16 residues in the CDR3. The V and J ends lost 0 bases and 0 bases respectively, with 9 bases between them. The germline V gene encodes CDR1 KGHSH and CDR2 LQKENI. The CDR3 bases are TGTGCCAGCTCACCACCGGCGGCAGCTAGCAATCAGCCCCAGCATTTT. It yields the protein CASSPPAAASNQPQHF.

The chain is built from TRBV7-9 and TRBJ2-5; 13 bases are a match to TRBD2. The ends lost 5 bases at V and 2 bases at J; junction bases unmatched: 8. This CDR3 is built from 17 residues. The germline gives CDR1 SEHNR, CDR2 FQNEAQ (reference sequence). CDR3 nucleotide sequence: TGTGCCAGCAGCCACCCGGGACTAGCGGGAAGTCAAGAGACCCAGTACTTC. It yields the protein CASSHPGLAGSQETQYF.

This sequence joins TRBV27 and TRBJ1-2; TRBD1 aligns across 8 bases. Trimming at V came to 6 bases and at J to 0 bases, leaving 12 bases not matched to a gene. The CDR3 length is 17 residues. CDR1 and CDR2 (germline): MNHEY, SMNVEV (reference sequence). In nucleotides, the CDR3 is TGTGCCAGCAGACAGTTGGACAGGGTGGCGACTAACTATGGCTACACCTTC. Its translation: CASRQLDRVATNYGYTF.

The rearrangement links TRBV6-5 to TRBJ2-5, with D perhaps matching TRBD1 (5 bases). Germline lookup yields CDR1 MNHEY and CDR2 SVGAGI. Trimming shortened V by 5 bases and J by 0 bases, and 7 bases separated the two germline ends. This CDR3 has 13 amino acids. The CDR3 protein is CASSGHYQETQYF. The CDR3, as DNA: TGTGCCAGCAGTGGACATTACCAAGAGACCCAGTACTTC.

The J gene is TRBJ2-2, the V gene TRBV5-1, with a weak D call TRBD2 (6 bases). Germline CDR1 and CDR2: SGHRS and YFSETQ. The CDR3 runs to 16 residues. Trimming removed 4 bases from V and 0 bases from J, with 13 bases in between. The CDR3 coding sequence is TGCGCCAGCAGCCCGGGACTCCTTCCGAACACCGGGGAGCTGTTTTTT. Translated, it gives CASSPGLLPNTGELFF.

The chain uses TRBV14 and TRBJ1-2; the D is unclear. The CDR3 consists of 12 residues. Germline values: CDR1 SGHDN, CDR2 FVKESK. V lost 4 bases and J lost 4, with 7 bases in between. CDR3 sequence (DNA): TGTGCCAGCAGCCCCGCCGGCTATGGCTACACCTTC. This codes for CASSPAGYGYTF.

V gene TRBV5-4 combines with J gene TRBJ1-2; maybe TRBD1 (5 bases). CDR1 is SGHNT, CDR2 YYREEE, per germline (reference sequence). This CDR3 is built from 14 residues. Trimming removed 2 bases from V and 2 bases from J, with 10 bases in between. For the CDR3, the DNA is TGTGCCAGCAGCTTTATAGCAGGGAACTATGGCTACACCTTC. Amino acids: CASSFIAGNYGYTF.

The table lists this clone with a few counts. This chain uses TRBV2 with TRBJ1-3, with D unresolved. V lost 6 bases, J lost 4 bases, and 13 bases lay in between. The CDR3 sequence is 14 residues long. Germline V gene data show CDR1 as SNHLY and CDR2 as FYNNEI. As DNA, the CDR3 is TGTGCCAGCAGCTACCTGGAGGGAGGAAACACCATATATTTT. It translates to CASSYLEGGNTIYF.

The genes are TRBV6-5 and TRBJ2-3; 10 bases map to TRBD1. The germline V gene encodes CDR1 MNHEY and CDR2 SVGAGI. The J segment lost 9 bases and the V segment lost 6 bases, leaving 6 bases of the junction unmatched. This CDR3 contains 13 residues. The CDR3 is CASSLDRGRTQYF. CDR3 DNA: TGTGCCAGCAGCCTCGACAGGGGGCGAACGCAGTATTTT.

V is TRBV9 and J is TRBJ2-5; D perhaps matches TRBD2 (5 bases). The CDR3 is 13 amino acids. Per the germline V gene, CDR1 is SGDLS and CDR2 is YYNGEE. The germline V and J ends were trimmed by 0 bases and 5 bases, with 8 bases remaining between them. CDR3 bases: TGTGCCAGCAGCGTAGGGTCGGGGGAGACCCAGTACTTC. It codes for CASSVGSGETQYF.

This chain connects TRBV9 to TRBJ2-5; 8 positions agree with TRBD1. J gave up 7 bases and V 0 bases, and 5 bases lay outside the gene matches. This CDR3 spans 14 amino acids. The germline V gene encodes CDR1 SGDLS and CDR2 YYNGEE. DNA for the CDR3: TGTGCCAGCAGCGTAGCCCCAGGGGGCGCGACCCAGTACTTC. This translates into CASSVAPGGATQYF.

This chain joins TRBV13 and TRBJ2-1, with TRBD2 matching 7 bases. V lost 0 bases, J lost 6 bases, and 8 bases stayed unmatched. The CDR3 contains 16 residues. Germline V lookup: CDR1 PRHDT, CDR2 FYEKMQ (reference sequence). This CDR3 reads CASSLGGAGVANEQFF. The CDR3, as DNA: TGTGCCAGCAGCTTAGGCGGGGCGGGAGTTGCCAATGAGCAGTTCTTC.

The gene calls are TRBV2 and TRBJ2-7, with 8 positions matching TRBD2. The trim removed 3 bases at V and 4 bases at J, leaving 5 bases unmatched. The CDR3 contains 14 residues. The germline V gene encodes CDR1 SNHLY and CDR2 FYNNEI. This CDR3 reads CASSDGGGIYEQYF. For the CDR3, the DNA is TGTGCCAGCAGTGACGGCGGGGGGATTTACGAGCAGTACTTC.

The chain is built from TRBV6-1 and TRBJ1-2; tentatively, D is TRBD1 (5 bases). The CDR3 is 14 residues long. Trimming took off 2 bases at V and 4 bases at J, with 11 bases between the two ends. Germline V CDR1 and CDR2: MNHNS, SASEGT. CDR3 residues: CASSETGRLYGYTF. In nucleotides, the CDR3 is TGTGCCAGCAGTGAAACAGGTCGCCTCTATGGCTACACCTTC.

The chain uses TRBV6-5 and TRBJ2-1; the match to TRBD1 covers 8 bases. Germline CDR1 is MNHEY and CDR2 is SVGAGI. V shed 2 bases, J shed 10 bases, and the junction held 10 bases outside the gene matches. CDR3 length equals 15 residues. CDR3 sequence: CASSYGTGPFTEQFF. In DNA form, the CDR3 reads TGTGCCAGCAGTTACGGGACAGGCCCATTTACCGAGCAGTTCTTC.

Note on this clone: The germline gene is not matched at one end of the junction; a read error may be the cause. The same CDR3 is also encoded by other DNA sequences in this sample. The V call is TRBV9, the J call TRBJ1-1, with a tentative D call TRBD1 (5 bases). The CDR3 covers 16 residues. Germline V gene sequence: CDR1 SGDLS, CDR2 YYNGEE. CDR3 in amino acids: CASSPRGGWANTEAFF. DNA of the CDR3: TGTGCTAGCAGCCCCCGGGGGGGATGGGCTAACACTGAAGCTTTCTTT.

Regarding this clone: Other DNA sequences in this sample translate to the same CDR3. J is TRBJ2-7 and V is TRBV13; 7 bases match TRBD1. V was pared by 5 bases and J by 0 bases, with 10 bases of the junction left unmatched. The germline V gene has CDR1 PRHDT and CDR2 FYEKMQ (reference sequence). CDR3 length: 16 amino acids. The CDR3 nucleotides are TGTGCCAGCAGCCTAAACAGGGGACAGAGCTCCTACGAGCAGTACTTC. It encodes CASSLNRGQSSYEQYF.

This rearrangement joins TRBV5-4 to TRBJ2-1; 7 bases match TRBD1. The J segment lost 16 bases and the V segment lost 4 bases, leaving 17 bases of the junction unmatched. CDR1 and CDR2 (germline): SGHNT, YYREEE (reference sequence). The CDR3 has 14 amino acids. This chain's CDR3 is CASSEFGAGGPQFF. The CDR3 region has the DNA TGTGCCAGCAGCGAATTTGGGGCAGGGGGACCCCAATTCTTC. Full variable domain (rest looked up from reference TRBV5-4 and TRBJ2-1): ETGVTQSPTHLIKTRGQQVTLRCSSQSGHNTVSWYQQALGQGPQFIFQYYREEENGRGNFPPRFSGLQFPNYSSELNVNALELDDSALYLCASSEFGAGGPQFFGPGTRLTVL.